A selection of T cell receptor beta chains follows, all from one sample in a study of blood T cell repertoires in COVID-19. Profiled with immunoSEQ multiplex PCR; TCRdb holds only in-frame clones, not every one. There are under 150,000 clones in the sample; just under 80% occur only once, and approximately 25% lies in the top ten. Source material: peripheral blood. These receptor sequences come from a human donor in a cohort sampled during active COVID-19. CDR3s include the opening cysteine and the closing phenylalanine or tryptophan. Each record gives: D gene, clone size, J gene, V gene, CDR3 protein, CDR3 DNA. The D gene is left open where the match is weak. Only some rows state a clone size, as once, few, many or a class for expanded clones.

D: .
size: .
J: TRBJ2-5
V: TRBV6-5
CDR3: CASRRSGPVETQYF
DNA: TGTGCCAGCAGACGCTCCGGTCCCGTAGAGACCCAGTACTTC

D: .
size: .
J: TRBJ2-3
V: TRBV7-2
CDR3: CASSLDLRTDTQYF
DNA: TGTGCCAGCAGCTTAGACTTGCGGACAGATACGCAGTATTTT

D: .
size: .
J: TRBJ2-5
V: TRBV7-2
CDR3: CASSLDRAGGGETQYF
DNA: TGTGCCAGCAGCTTAGATCGGGCAGGCGGAGGAGAGACCCAGTACTTC

D: .
size: .
J: TRBJ2-2
V: TRBV19
CDR3: CASSRSPGGTNTGELFF
DNA: TGTGCCAGTAGTCGCTCCCCGGGCGGGACGAACACCGGGGAGCTGTTTTTT

D: .
size: .
J: TRBJ1-6
V: TRBV7-3
CDR3: CASSLTIQGNSPLHF
DNA: TGTGCCAGCAGCTTAACCATTCAGGGCAATTCACCCCTCCACTTT

D: .
size: once
J: TRBJ1-3
V: TRBV5-1
CDR3: CASSSGGVGNTIYF
DNA: TGCGCCAGCAGCTCCGGGGGGGTTGGAAACACCATATATTTT

D: TRBD1
size: .
J: TRBJ1-5
V: TRBV2
CDR3: CASRHDRDQPQHF
DNA: TGTGCCAGCAGACACGACAGGGACCAGCCCCAGCATTTT

D: .
size: .
J: TRBJ2-2
V: TRBV5-4
CDR3: CASSLAGPTGELFF
DNA: TGTGCCAGCAGCTTGGCAGGGCCCACCGGGGAGCTGTTTTTT

D: .
size: .
J: TRBJ1-1
V: TRBV5-1
CDR3: CASSWGALNTEAFF
DNA: TGCGCCAGCAGCTGGGGCGCCCTGAACACTGAAGCTTTCTTT

D: TRBD1
size: .
J: TRBJ2-5
V: TRBV28
CDR3: CASSHRTGQETQYF
DNA: TGTGCCAGCAGTCACCGGACAGGCCAAGAGACCCAGTACTTC

D: .
size: .
J: TRBJ2-1
V: TRBV5-1
CDR3: CASSSTQGNEQFF
DNA: TGCGCCAGCAGCTCAACACAGGGAAATGAGCAGTTCTTC

D: TRBD1
size: .
J: TRBJ1-2
V: TRBV3-1/TRBV3-2
CDR3: CASSQTPKQGGYGYTF
DNA: TGTGCCAGCAGCCAAACGCCCAAACAGGGGGGCTATGGCTACACCTTC

D: TRBD2
size: .
J: TRBJ2-3
V: TRBV28
CDR3: CASSSLSGRATDTQYF
DNA: TGTGCCAGCAGTTCGTTAAGCGGGAGGGCGACAGATACGCAGTATTTT

D: .
size: .
J: TRBJ2-5
V: TRBV6-1
CDR3: CASSEGPGTLQETQYF
DNA: TGTGCCAGCAGTGAAGGCCCCGGGACACTTCAAGAGACCCAGTACTTC

D: TRBD2
size: few
J: TRBJ2-1
V: TRBV19
CDR3: CASSPLGGGGAYNEQFF
DNA: TGTGCCAGTAGTCCCCTGGGGGGCGGGGGGGCCTACAATGAGCAGTTCTTC

D: .
size: .
J: TRBJ1-6
V: TRBV2
CDR3: CASGAGTGNSPLHF
DNA: TGTGCCAGCGGGGCGGGGACCGGGAATTCACCCCTCCACTTT

D: .
size: once
J: TRBJ1-4
V: TRBV2
CDR3: CASSGRRGEKLFF
DNA: TGTGCCAGCAGTGGTCGAAGGGGTGAAAAACTGTTTTTT

D: TRBD1
size: .
J: TRBJ1-1
V: TRBV7-3
CDR3: CASSRQGNTEAFF
DNA: TGTGCCAGCAGCCGACAGGGGAACACTGAAGCTTTCTTT

D: TRBD2
size: .
J: TRBJ2-2
V: TRBV9
CDR3: CASSAALGSGRAGELFF
DNA: TGTGCCAGCAGCGCGGCCCTGGGCAGCGGGAGAGCCGGGGAGCTGTTTTTT

D: TRBD2
size: .
J: TRBJ2-2
V: TRBV5-4
CDR3: CASSRAGGDTGELFF
DNA: TGTGCCAGCAGCCGAGCGGGAGGGGACACCGGGGAGCTGTTTTTT

D: .
size: .
J: TRBJ2-2
V: TRBV21-1
CDR3: CASSKIPSGGSGELFF
DNA: TGTGCCAGCAGCAAAATCCCCAGCGGTGGGTCCGGGGAGCTGTTTTTT

D: TRBD2
size: .
J: TRBJ2-5
V: TRBV9
CDR3: CASSQAGVMGETQYF
DNA: TGTGCCAGCAGTCAAGCGGGGGTCATGGGGGAGACCCAGTACTTC

D: TRBD1
size: .
J: TRBJ2-2
V: TRBV11-2
CDR3: CASRPSGQGGSGELFF
DNA: TGTGCCAGCCGACCCAGTGGACAGGGGGGGTCCGGGGAGCTGTTTTTT

D: .
size: .
J: TRBJ1-1
V: TRBV2
CDR3: CASSGRGDRIAFF
DNA: TGTGCCAGCAGCGGGAGGGGGGACCGGATCGCTTTCTTT

D: TRBD1
size: .
J: TRBJ1-5
V: TRBV19
CDR3: CASSDDRESLYSNQPQHF
DNA: TGTGCCAGTAGCGATGACAGGGAGTCCCTTTATAGCAATCAGCCCCAGCATTTT

D: .
size: .
J: TRBJ2-5
V: TRBV3-1/TRBV3-2
CDR3: CASSQVAILGEETQYF
DNA: TGTGCCAGCAGCCAAGTTGCGATATTAGGGGAAGAGACCCAGTACTTC

D: TRBD2
size: .
J: TRBJ2-3
V: TRBV29-1
CDR3: CSALGLAVTDTQYF
DNA: TGCAGCGCGTTGGGACTAGCGGTGACAGATACGCAGTATTTT

D: TRBD1
size: .
J: TRBJ2-7
V: TRBV5-4
CDR3: CASSSYWTGGEQYF
DNA: TGTGCCAGCAGCTCCTATTGGACAGGGGGCGAGCAGTACTTC